Shown below are 7 T cell receptor beta chains from a single sample sequenced in a study of metastatic and nonmetastatic thyroid tumors. Thyroid surgery was performed in patients who had received no treatment beforehand. TCRdb used MiXCR to call clones anew from the PCR reads. The sample lists around 22,000 clones, approximately 40% occurring once. Sequences were obtained from blood. These receptors all come from a male donor with papillary thyroid cancer or a benign thyroid nodule (not recorded which). Some clones in this sample may be carry-over from other donors' samples.

This clone appeared many times. This CDR3 fails to terminate in the conserved phenylalanine or tryptophan, so it likely reflects a read error. The genes are TRBV30 and TRBJ2-1; D gene unclear. The CDR3 has 13 residues. Trimming removed 5 bases at V and 7 bases at J, with 15 bases between. CDR1 and CDR2 from the germline V gene are GTSNPN and SVGIG (reference sequence). CDR3 sequence reads: CAWGLQLDNEQFV. DNA of the CDR3: TGTGCCTGGGGCCTCCAGTTGGATAATGAGCAGTTCGTC.

V is TRBV30 and J is TRBJ1-4, with a weak D call TRBD1 (6 bases). With 0 bases removed from V and 7 bases from J, the gap between germline ends came to 15 bases. Germline CDR1 and CDR2: GTSNPN and SVGIG (reference sequence). CDR3 length: 15 residues. The CDR3 here is CAWSVRGQLGEKLFF. CDR3 nucleotide sequence: TGTGCCTGGAGTGTACGGGGGCAATTAGGTGAAAAACTGTTTTTT.

This clone has more than one count but fewer than ten. The rearrangement uses TRBV19 and TRBJ2-5; D may be TRBD2 (6 bases). Germline-derived CDR1 and CDR2 are LNHDA and SQIVND (reference sequence). Trimming took off 4 bases at V and 4 bases at J, with 16 bases between the two ends. The CDR3 runs to 15 residues. The chain's CDR3 is CASSTGRITLETQYF. CDR3 in DNA: TGTGCCAGTAGTACTGGGAGGATTACCCTAGAGACCCAGTACTTC.

This chain uses TRBV6-1 with TRBJ1-5; maybe TRBD1 (6 bases). The germline V and J ends were trimmed by 6 bases and 8 bases, with 20 bases remaining between them. Germline V CDR1 and CDR2: MNHNS, SASEGT. This CDR3 contains 15 residues. CDR3 sequence reads: CASSRGGTGSEPQHF. In nucleotides, the CDR3 is TGTGCCAGCAGCAGAGGGGGTACAGGGTCAGAGCCCCAGCATTTT.

The J gene is TRBJ1-4, the V gene TRBV5-1; no clear D gene. This CDR3 region has 14 residues. Germline V CDR1 and CDR2: SGHRS, YFSETQ. Between the trimmed V and J ends, which lost 3 bases and 2 bases, there was a span of 8 bases. The CDR3 is CASSYGTTNEKLFF. CDR3 nucleotides: TGCGCCAGCAGCTACGGCACGACTAATGAAAAACTGTTTTTT.

The CDR3 DNA reads TGTGCCAGCAGTGACGGAAATCCGTTCTCCTACGAGCAGTACTTC. This gives the protein CASSDGNPFSYEQYF. V is TRBV28 and J is TRBJ2-7; no firm D call. With 5 bases removed from V and 0 bases from J, the gap between germline ends came to 14 bases. This CDR3 contains 15 residues. Germline-derived CDR1 and CDR2 are MDHEN and SYDVKM.

This clone came up many times. This sequence joins TRBV7-2 and TRBJ2-3; TRBD2 might be the D (6 bases). The CDR3 has 14 residues. V dropped 7 bases and J dropped 6 bases, with 17 bases sitting between them. Germline CDR1 is SGHTA and CDR2 is FQGNSA. DNA of the CDR3: TGTGCCAGCAAAACGACCAGCGGGTTGGATACGCAGTATTTT. Amino acids: CASKTTSGLDTQYF.